Presented here are 11 T cell receptor beta chains from one specimen sequenced in a study of Graves' ophthalmopathy and Graves' hyperthyroidism. Amplification targeted the TCR beta CDR3 regions, with RNA transcripts as the source material. After a first-round RT-PCR with HTBI primers, a second-round multiplex PCR was run. TCRdb re-derived calls from the multiplex PCR reads in MiXCR, one entry per CDR3 protein. The data hold about 620,000 distinct CDR3 sequences, with roughly 20% observed a single time. The material sequenced was peripheral blood. The receptors stem from a woman younger than 30 with stable Graves' hyperthyroidism. Some clones in this sample may be carry-over from other donors' samples.

The chain is built from TRBV24-1 and TRBJ1-2; D is unclear. V gave up 3 bases and J gave up 2 bases, with 9 bases separating them. Per the germline V gene, CDR1 is KGHDR and CDR2 is SFDVKD. The CDR3 sequence is 14 residues long. CDR3 coding DNA: TGTGCCACCAGTGATCCCTTGAAAAACTATGGCTACACCTTC. This translates into CATSDPLKNYGYTF.

This chain joins TRBV11-3 and TRBJ1-1; D gene uncertain. Deletions cut 5 bases from V and 8 bases from J, with 9 bases between. CDR3 length: 11 residues. The germline gives CDR1 SGHNT, CDR2 YENEEA. The CDR3 DNA reads as TGTGCCAGCAGCCTCGACAACGAAGCTTTCTTT. Translating it yields CASSLDNEAFF.

This clonotype was seen ten or more times. The J gene is TRBJ2-7, the V gene TRBV12-5; a weak D match, TRBD2 (6 bases). The germline V gene has CDR1 LGHNT and CDR2 FRNRAP. The CDR3 is 16 residues long. Trimming removed 1 base from V and 0 bases from J, with 13 bases in between. CDR3 nucleotide sequence: TGTGCTAGTGGTTTGGCCAACCGGGACTGCTCCTACGAGCAGTACTTC. It encodes CASGLANRDCSYEQYF. Filled out from reference TRBV12-5 and TRBJ2-7, the complete variable domain reads DARVTQTPRHKVTEMGQEVTMRCQPILGHNTVFWYRQTMMQGLELLAYFRNRAPLDDSGMPKDRFSAEMPDATLATLKIQPSEPRDSAVYFCASGLANRDCSYEQYFGPGTRLTVT.

This clonotype was picked up a small number of times. The genes are TRBV19 and TRBJ2-7; 9 bases map to TRBD1. The germline V gene has CDR1 LNHDA and CDR2 SQIVND (reference sequence). The CDR3 has 16 residues. After removal of 3 bases from V and 4 bases from J, the junction contained 10 bases not matched to a gene. Written as DNA, the CDR3 is TGTGCCAGTAGTATCCTCCTGGGACAGGGATCTTACGAGCAGTACTTC. Amino acid sequence: CASSILLGQGSYEQYF. The full variable domain, completed using reference TRBV19 and TRBJ2-7, is DGGITQSPKYLFRKEGQNVTLSCEQNLNHDAMYWYRQDPGQGLRLIYYSQIVNDFQKGDIAEGYSVSREKKESFPLTVTSAQKNPTAFYLCASSILLGQGSYEQYFGPGTRLTVT.

The rearrangement uses TRBV7-3 and TRBJ2-7; 9 bases align to TRBD1. Trimming removed 0 bases from V and 2 bases from J; junction bases left unmatched: 5. Germline CDR1 is SGHTA and CDR2 is FQGTGA. This CDR3 is 16 amino acids long. CDR3 protein: CASSLTPGQGTYEQYF. As DNA, the CDR3 is TGTGCCAGCAGCTTAACCCCGGGACAGGGAACCTACGAGCAGTACTTC.

This clonotype was picked up many times. The V call is TRBV11-2, the J call TRBJ2-7; 7 nucleotides line up with TRBD2. CDR1 and CDR2 (germline): SGHAT, FQNNGV. This CDR3 comprises 14 residues. V lost 5 bases and J lost 0; bases outside the gene matches: 4. The CDR3 coding sequence is TGTGCCAGCAGCGTCACTAGCGCCTCCTACGAGCAGTACTTC. This translates into CASSVTSASYEQYF.

In its sample, this clonotype was seen many times. V is TRBV12-3 or TRBV12-4 and J is TRBJ1-1; a possible D gene is TRBD1 (5 bases). The V gene lost 5 bases and the J gene lost 8 bases, with 12 bases spanning the gap. This CDR3 has 12 amino acids. The chain's CDR3 is CASSPGQPEAFF. The CDR3 nucleotides are TGTGCCAGCAGTCCAGGACAACCCGAAGCTTTCTTT.

This clonotype has at least ten counts. The V and J genes are TRBV12-3 or TRBV12-4 and TRBJ1-5, with 7 bases aligning to TRBD1. The CDR3 has 14 amino acids. The junction had 3 bases not matched to a gene; V was cut back by 1 base and J by 6 bases. The CDR3 loop reads CASSLGPGGQPQHF. The CDR3 DNA sequence: TGTGCCAGCAGTTTAGGGCCAGGGGGTCAGCCCCAGCATTTT.

This clonotype was observed at least ten times. This chain connects TRBV27 to TRBJ1-5; TRBD1 is a possible D gene (6 bases). This CDR3 spans 14 amino acids. From germline, CDR1 is MNHEY and CDR2 SMNVEV (reference sequence). Trimming removed 5 bases at V and 9 bases at J, with 17 bases between. DNA for the CDR3: TGTGCCAGCAGTGGGGGCGGGTTGGAGTGGCCCCAGCATTTT. Protein sequence: CASSGGGLEWPQHF.

The chain has TRBV9 and TRBJ2-2, with 7 positions matching TRBD1. Trimming at V came to 4 bases and at J to 1 base, leaving 4 bases not matched to a gene. This CDR3 is built from 15 residues. Per germline, CDR1 SGDLS and CDR2 YYNGEE. The CDR3 reads CASSPGTENTGELFF. For the CDR3, the DNA is TGTGCCAGCAGCCCCGGGACAGAGAACACCGGGGAGCTGTTTTTT.

In its sample, this clonotype was seen once. The chain joins TRBV10-3 to TRBJ1-5; TRBD1 matches 7 bases. This CDR3 contains 15 residues. After removal of 5 bases from V and 4 bases from J, the junction contained 8 bases not matched to a gene. Germline CDR1 ENHRY, CDR2 SYGVKD. CDR3 sequence (DNA): TGTGCCATCAGTAAACAGGGGACGAATAATCAGCCCCAGCATTTT. This translates into CAISKQGTNNQPQHF.